This TCR beta chain was documented in a study of blood T cell repertoires in COVID-19. In the authors' methods: Reference gene primer amplification gave nucleated cell count estimates. Sequenced by immunoSEQ multiplex PCR; TCRdb stores in-frame clones only, minus some. V and J calls and clone size are given by that table; D and trimming were obtained from the DNA. The sample lists about 360,000 clones, 80% to 90% occurring once. The CDR3 spans 16 residues. Germline V gene data show CDR1 as LNHDA and CDR2 as SQIVND (reference sequence). V lost 7 bases, J lost 4 bases, and 20 bases lay in between. This receptor was identified in an older woman with COVID-19, enrolled during active disease. The sequencing input was peripheral blood. The V and J genes are TRBV19 and TRBJ1-3; D possibly corresponds to TRBD1 (6 bases). This CDR3 reads CASTAGATGIGNTIYF. In DNA form, the CDR3 reads TGTGCCAGTACGGCAGGGGCAACAGGAATCGGAAACACCATATATTTT.